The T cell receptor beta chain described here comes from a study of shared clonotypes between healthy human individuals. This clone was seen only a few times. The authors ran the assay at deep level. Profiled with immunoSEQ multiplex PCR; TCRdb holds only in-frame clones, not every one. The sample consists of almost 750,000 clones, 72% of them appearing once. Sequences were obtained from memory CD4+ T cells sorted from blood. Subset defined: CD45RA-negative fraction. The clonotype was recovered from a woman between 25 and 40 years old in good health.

The CDR3 region is CASSKALSFWFWILAVSYEQYF. As DNA, the CDR3 is TGTGCCAGCAGCAAAGCGCTTTCCTTTTGGTTCTGGATCCTAGCGGTCTCCTACGAGCAGTACTTC. This sequence joins TRBV21-1 and TRBJ2-7; the DNA was not used to check the table's D call, TRBD2. TRBV21-1 constitutes a pseudogene. The CDR3 is made up of 22 amino acids.